Listed here is a single TCR beta chain. Its target is not known. TCRdb's table, derived via immunoSEQ multiplex PCR, lists solely in-frame clones and lacks some. The table lists about 36,000 clones, approximately 82% of them singletons, with 20% to 25% in the top ten. The sample comes from a study of pediatric ulcerative colitis. Study-wide results and limits: All ulcerative colitis patients, but no controls, carried two rectal clonotypes. Rectal repertoires separated controls, mild-moderate and acute severe colitis.

The receptor's source is a girl aged 10 to 17 with moderate ulcerative colitis. The sample taken for sequencing was blood.

The CDR3 DNA reads as TGTGCCAGCAGCCTTTACATGGAGGAACCCTACGAGCAGTACTTC. Translation: CASSLYMEEPYEQYF. The chain has TRBV6-5 and TRBJ2-7; TRBD2 might be the D (5 bases). This CDR3 contains 15 residues. Trimming pared 6 bases from V and 2 bases from J, leaving 17 bases between. Germline CDR1 MNHEY, CDR2 SVGAGI.